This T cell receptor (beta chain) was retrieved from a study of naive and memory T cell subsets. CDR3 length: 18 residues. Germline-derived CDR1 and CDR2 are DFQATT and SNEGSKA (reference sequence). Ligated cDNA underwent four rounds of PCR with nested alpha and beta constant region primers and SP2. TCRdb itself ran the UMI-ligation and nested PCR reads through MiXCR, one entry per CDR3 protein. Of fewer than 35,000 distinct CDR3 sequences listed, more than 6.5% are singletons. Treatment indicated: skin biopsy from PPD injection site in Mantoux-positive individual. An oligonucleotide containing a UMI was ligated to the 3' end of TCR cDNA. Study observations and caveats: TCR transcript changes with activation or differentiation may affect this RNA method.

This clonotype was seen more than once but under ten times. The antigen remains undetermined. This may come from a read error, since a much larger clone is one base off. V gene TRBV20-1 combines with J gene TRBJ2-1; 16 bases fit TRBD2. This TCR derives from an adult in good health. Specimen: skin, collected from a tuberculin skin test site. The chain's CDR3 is CSVRKGLAGGQWYNEQFF. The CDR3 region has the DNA TGCAGTGTTAGAAAGGGACTAGCGGGGGGGCAGTGGTACAATGAGCAGTTCTTC.